This T cell receptor beta chain was captured by sequencing in a study of response to subunit inactivated influenza vaccine. The CDR3 sequence is 12 residues long. Germline V lookup: CDR1 SQVTM, CDR2 ANQGSEA. Between the trimmed V and J ends, which lost 2 bases and 6 bases, there was a span of 8 bases. Notes on the study in general: Few new T cells, the authors suggested, are recruited by each seasonal influenza vaccination.

In TCRdb, the RT-PCR reads were re-called with MiXCR into one record per CDR3 protein. The sample holds around 250,000 distinct CDR3 sequences, 10% to 15% seen once. There are many counts of this clonotype. Its matching antigen is unknown. The clonotype originates from a man aged 45-65 years who received an inactivated influenza vaccine. The specimen comprised non-naive T cells sorted from PBMCs, sampled approximately 15 days before vaccination. V gene TRBV29-1 combines with J gene TRBJ2-1; D ambiguous. The CDR3 spells CSVERLFNEQFF. The CDR3 DNA is TGCAGCGTTGAACGACTCTTCAATGAGCAGTTCTTC.